The clone carrying this TCR beta chain was counted a few times. Antigen specificity is unknown. This CDR3 has 14 residues. The V end lost 4 bases, the J end lost 3 bases, and 10 bases lay between the germline ends. Germline V gene data show CDR1 as LNHDA and CDR2 as SQIVND (reference sequence). Through a sample-barcoded 5' primer and a J-beta primer mix, a second PCR was run for roughly 6 to 11 cycles. Each CDR3 protein gets one entry after TCRdb re-called the 5' RACE reads with MiXCR. The table shows 600,000 or so distinct CDR3 sequences, with approximately 30% occurring only once. This record comes from a study of blood T cells in healthy people across ages. Study conclusions and caveats: The long-lived group displayed more naive CD4+ cells, plus higher diversity, than the aged donors did.

Material for sequencing was blood. The clonotype comes from a woman aged 80 or over in good health. The V call is TRBV19, the J call TRBJ2-1, with no clear D. CDR3 in amino acids: CASSTQLLYNEQFF. CDR3 bases: TGTGCCAGTAGTACGCAGCTCCTCTACAATGAGCAGTTCTTC.